Below are 15 T cell receptor beta chains sequenced from a single sample in a study of T cell clonotyping in hematopoietic cell transplantation. Produced via immunoSEQ multiplex PCR; TCRdb's table is partial and in-frame only. The top ten clones hold about 15% of a sample with some 13,000 clones, approximately 83% of them seen once. Described time point: recipient sample about 28 days before transplant, after cytoreduction. The sequencing used peripheral blood mononuclear cells, collected before stem cell transplant. Receptors originate from a man aged 55-75 years with acute myeloid leukemia. Some clones in this sample may be carry-over from other donors' samples.

The rearrangement links TRBV20-1 to TRBJ2-3, with unresolved D. The ends were cut back, 2 bases at V and 4 bases at J, with 4 bases in the middle. Germline V gene lookup returns CDR1 DFQATT and CDR2 SNEGSKA (reference sequence). The length of the CDR3 is 11 residues. The CDR3 DNA reads TGCAGTGCTAGAAAGGCAGATACGCAGTATTTT. It yields the protein CSARKADTQYF.

This clone was observed once. The J gene is TRBJ1-1, the V gene TRBV7-2; D is unclear. The germline CDR1 and CDR2 sequences are SGHTA and FQGNSA. Trimming took off 1 base at V and 5 bases at J, with 11 bases between the two ends. The CDR3 spans 14 residues. This CDR3 is CASSLEGVRTEAFF. DNA for the CDR3: TGTGCCAGCAGCTTAGAAGGAGTACGAACTGAAGCTTTCTTT.

The chain couples TRBV6-4 to TRBJ1-2; 9 nucleotides agree with TRBD1. Losses at the gene ends were 6 bases for V and 8 bases for J; bases not matched to a gene: 10. The CDR3 is 14 residues long. Germline CDR1 reads MRHNA; CDR2 reads SNTAGT. The CDR3 DNA reads as TGTGCCAGCAGGAAAGGACAGGGGTCGGAGGGCTACACCTTC. This encodes CASRKGQGSEGYTF.

The gene calls are TRBV29-1 and TRBJ2-2, with 10 bases identical to TRBD1. Germline CDR1 SQVTM, CDR2 ANQGSEA. J lost 3 bases, V lost 7 bases, and 5 bases had no gene match. This CDR3 region has 14 residues. CDR3: CSAGQGLDTGELFF. The CDR3 DNA reads as TGCAGCGCGGGACAGGGGTTGGACACCGGGGAGCTGTTTTTT.

V and J are TRBV6-1 and TRBJ1-6, with 9 bases fitting TRBD1. Germline CDR1 is MNHNS and CDR2 is SASEGT. The CDR3 runs to 13 residues. Unmatched junction bases numbered 2, after V lost 7 bases and J lost 7 bases. The CDR3 DNA reads as TGTGCCAGCAAAGGACAGGGGAATTCACCCCTCCACTTT. This encodes CASKGQGNSPLHF.

The rearrangement joins TRBV7-2 to TRBJ2-1, with 10 nucleotides matching TRBD2. Germline V CDR1 and CDR2: SGHTA, FQGNSA. V lost 3 bases, J lost 7 bases, and 6 bases stayed unmatched. The CDR3 extends over 15 amino acids. The CDR3 loop is CASSFISGGSNEQFF. The CDR3 DNA sequence: TGTGCCAGCAGCTTTATTAGCGGGGGGTCGAATGAGCAGTTCTTC.

The gene calls are TRBV6-1 and TRBJ2-7; 9 bases agree with TRBD1. From germline, CDR1 is MNHNS and CDR2 SASEGT. Trimming at V came to 4 bases and at J to 2 bases, leaving 6 bases not matched to a gene. The CDR3 runs to 15 residues. CDR3 bases: TGTGCCAGCAGTGCGTGGGACAGGGCAACCTACGAGCAGTACTTC. This codes for CASSAWDRATYEQYF.

The chain combines TRBV7-8 with TRBJ2-1; the D gene is possibly TRBD1 (5 bases). V lost 5 bases, J lost 2 bases, and 19 bases lay in between. CDR1 is SGHVS, CDR2 FQNEAQ, per germline. The CDR3 length is 17 residues. Written as DNA, the CDR3 is TGTGCCAGCAGCCCCCCAACGGCAGGGCCGACCTACAATGAGCAGTTCTTC. Amino acid sequence: CASSPPTAGPTYNEQFF.

The rearrangement uses TRBV5-1 and TRBJ1-4; D unclear. Trimming left V 7 bases short and J 2 bases short, with 9 bases between. The CDR3 is made up of 13 amino acids. Germline V lookup: CDR1 SGHRS, CDR2 YFSETQ. The CDR3 coding sequence is TGCGCCAGCCGGCCGGGTACTAATGAAAAACTGTTTTTT. Amino acids: CASRPGTNEKLFF.

V usage is TRBV7-2 and J usage is TRBJ1-2; D perhaps matches TRBD1 (5 bases). Germline CDR1 SGHTA, CDR2 FQGNSA. CDR3 length equals 16 residues. V lost 5 bases and J lost 4, with 20 bases in between. As DNA, the CDR3 is TGTGCCAGCAGCCCCTTCAAAGGGGCCCAAGGCTATGGCTACACCTTC. This sequence encodes CASSPFKGAQGYGYTF.

This chain uses TRBV4-2 with TRBJ1-1; weak D call: TRBD1 (5 bases). V shed 1 base and J shed 4 bases, with 19 bases lying between them. The CDR3 is made up of 17 amino acids. CDR1 and CDR2 (germline): LGHNA, YNFKEQ. Here the CDR3 DNA reads TGTGCCAGCAGCCAAGGTCCACAGGACTTTGAAGGCACTGAAGCTTTCTTT. This codes for CASSQGPQDFEGTEAFF.

This clone was seen a few times. This CDR3 is CASSLDRDHYGYTF. The DNA for the CDR3 is TGTGCCAGCAGCTTGGACAGGGACCACTATGGCTACACCTTC. The chain couples TRBV5-6 to TRBJ1-2; D is perhaps TRBD1 (6 bases). Between the trimmed V and J ends, which lost 0 bases and 3 bases, there was a span of 9 bases. Germline V lookup: CDR1 SGHDT, CDR2 YYEEEE. The CDR3 is made up of 14 amino acids.

The chain carries TRBV19 and TRBJ2-1; TRBD2 matches 9 bases. Per the germline V gene, CDR1 is LNHDA and CDR2 is SQIVND (reference sequence). V lost 3 bases and J lost 7; bases outside the gene matches: 7. This CDR3 contains 15 residues. CDR3 region: CASSISSGGPNEQFF. The CDR3 DNA is TGTGCCAGTAGTATCAGTAGCGGGGGCCCAAATGAGCAGTTCTTC. Complete variable domain (other parts from reference TRBV19 and TRBJ2-1): DGGITQSPKYLFRKEGQNVTLSCEQNLNHDAMYWYRQDPGQGLRLIYYSQIVNDFQKGDIAEGYSVSREKKESFPLTVTSAQKNPTAFYLCASSISSGGPNEQFFGPGTRLTVL.

The chain links TRBV27 to TRBJ1-4; D gene ambiguous. V was trimmed by 2 bases and J by 12 bases, leaving 16 bases between them. The CDR3 totals 14 residues. The germline V gene has CDR1 MNHEY and CDR2 SMNVEV (reference sequence). As DNA, the CDR3 is TGTGCCAGCAGTTTAAGTCAAGCCGGTGCGGAACTGTTTTTT. Protein: CASSLSQAGAELFF.

The CDR3 DNA sequence: TGCGCCAGCAGCCAAGAGGATCTAGCGGGGTATGAGCAGTTCTTC. Residues: CASSQEDLAGYEQFF. The V call is TRBV4-1, the J call TRBJ2-1; 9 nucleotides match TRBD2. This CDR3 comprises 15 residues. Per germline, CDR1 MGHRA and CDR2 YSYEKL. V lost 0 bases and J lost 8; bases outside the gene matches: 5.